What follows are 17 T cell receptor beta chains derived from one specimen sequenced in a study of blood T cell repertoires in COVID-19. Sequencing used immunoSEQ multiplex PCR; TCRdb keeps in-frame clones, though not all of them. The sample carries 90,000 to 120,000 clones, over 60% recorded once. The specimen was peripheral blood. The receptors derive from a man between 65 and 85 years old with acute or convalescent COVID-19.

The chain couples TRBV7-8 to TRBJ2-7, with D uncertain. Germline loops: CDR1 SGHVS, CDR2 FQNEAQ. Trimming shortened V by 1 base and J by 2 bases, and 9 bases separated the two germline ends. The CDR3 is 14 amino acids. The CDR3 is CASSLGARTYEQYF. The CDR3 coding sequence is TGTGCCAGCAGCTTAGGGGCCAGAACCTACGAGCAGTACTTC.

V gene TRBV27 combines with J gene TRBJ1-1, with 7 bases matching TRBD1. Trimming removed 5 bases from V and 4 bases from J; junction bases left unmatched: 13. Germline CDR1 MNHEY, CDR2 SMNVEV (reference sequence). The CDR3 consists of 16 residues. CDR3 nucleotides: TGTGCCAGCAGTCCCCTAGACCCGACAGGGACCACTGAAGCTTTCTTT. Translation: CASSPLDPTGTTEAFF.

The J gene is TRBJ1-6, the V gene TRBV5-1; D is possibly TRBD1 (5 bases). Germline assignment: CDR1 SGHRS and CDR2 YFSETQ. This CDR3 has 15 amino acids. Trimming removed 0 bases at V and 7 bases at J, with 11 bases between. CDR3 amino acids: CASSLAPGSNSPLHF. In DNA, the CDR3 is TGCGCCAGCAGCTTGGCCCCAGGGTCCAATTCACCCCTCCACTTT.

The chain links TRBV6-5 to TRBJ2-1; TRBD2 is a possible D gene (6 bases). The CDR3 is 13 residues long. In germline, CDR1 is MNHEY, CDR2 SVGAGI. V dropped 5 bases and J dropped 3 bases, with 8 bases sitting between them. In DNA, the CDR3 is TGTGCCAGCAGTCACGGGGGCTACAATGAGCAGTTCTTC. As protein: CASSHGGYNEQFF.

The rearrangement uses TRBV6-5 and TRBJ2-2; 12 bases align to TRBD1. The CDR3 runs to 14 residues. The V segment lost 8 bases and the J segment 3 bases; nucleotides outside the gene matches: 1. Germline V gene data show CDR1 as MNHEY and CDR2 as SVGAGI. The CDR3: CASGTGGYTGELFF. The DNA of the CDR3 is TGTGCCAGCGGGACAGGGGGCTACACCGGGGAGCTGTTTTTT.

This clone has more than one count but fewer than ten. This rearrangement joins TRBV7-2 to TRBJ2-1; 11 nucleotides align to TRBD2. Looked up from germline, CDR1 is SGHTA and CDR2 is FQGNSA. The V segment lost 4 bases and the J segment 10 bases; nucleotides outside the gene matches: 6. The length of the CDR3 is 14 residues. The CDR3 reads CASSYSGGAQEQFF. CDR3 bases: TGTGCCAGCAGCTATAGCGGGGGGGCGCAGGAGCAGTTCTTC.

The chain combines TRBV12-3 or TRBV12-4 with TRBJ1-2; D perhaps matches TRBD1 (6 bases). The CDR3 length is 12 residues. Trimming stripped 3 bases from V and 8 bases from J, with 10 bases between. CDR3 DNA: TGTGCCAGCAGTTTCGCGGGGGGCGGCTACACCTTC. Translating gives CASSFAGGGYTF.

This clone appeared many times. The genes are TRBV3-1 (or the pseudogene TRBV3-2) and TRBJ1-3, with a tentative D call TRBD1 (6 bases). The CDR3 is made up of 15 amino acids. V was trimmed by 1 base and J by 3 bases, leaving 10 bases between them. Germline assignment: CDR1 LGHDT and CDR2 YNNKEL (reference sequence). The CDR3 DNA follows: TGTGCCAGCAGCCAAGCGAACAGGGTTGGAAACACCATATATTTT. Amino acids: CASSQANRVGNTIYF.

V is TRBV2 and J is TRBJ1-5; no clear D gene. The length of the CDR3 is 12 residues. Germline-derived CDR1 and CDR2 are SNHLY and FYNNEI. V shed 3 bases and J shed 6 bases, with 6 bases lying between them. Written as DNA, the CDR3 is TGTGCCAGCAGTGATGGAGGTCAGCCCCAGCATTTT. Protein product: CASSDGGQPQHF.

This clone was seen just once. This chain joins TRBV19 and TRBJ1-5, with D perhaps matching TRBD1 (6 bases). Germline CDR1 and CDR2: LNHDA and SQIVND (reference sequence). The CDR3 runs to 13 residues. V was shortened by 6 bases and J by 2 bases, with 8 bases between the two germline ends. The CDR3 sequence is CASRPGGNQPQHF. CDR3 nucleotides: TGTGCCAGTAGACCAGGGGGCAATCAGCCCCAGCATTTT. Supplemented by reference TRBV19 and TRBJ1-5, the full variable domain reads DGGITQSPKYLFRKEGQNVTLSCEQNLNHDAMYWYRQDPGQGLRLIYYSQIVNDFQKGDIAEGYSVSREKKESFPLTVTSAQKNPTAFYLCASRPGGNQPQHFGDGTRLSIL.

This chain connects TRBV9 to TRBJ2-3, with 9 bases that match TRBD2. The length of the CDR3 is 19 residues. From germline, CDR1 is SGDLS and CDR2 YYNGEE. V lost 0 bases to trimming and J lost 1 base; unmatched junction nucleotides: 12. DNA of the CDR3: TGTGCCAGCAGCGTAGCTCCCAGCGGGGGGTCACCTGGCACAGATACGCAGTATTTT. It is translated as CASSVAPSGGSPGTDTQYF.

The V gene is TRBV9, the J gene TRBJ2-7; 10 bases fit TRBD1. Germline V gives CDR1 SGDLS, CDR2 YYNGEE. The CDR3 is made up of 16 amino acids. Losses at the gene ends were 4 bases for V and 6 bases for J; bases not matched to a gene: 13. The CDR3 coding sequence is TGTGCCAGCAGCTCCTCAAGCGGGACAGGGGTGGGCGAGCAGTACTTC. Translation gives CASSSSSGTGVGEQYF.

J is TRBJ2-3 and V is TRBV4-2; 9 nucleotides line up with TRBD2. The ends lost 9 bases at V and 4 bases at J; junction bases unmatched: 8. The CDR3 spans 14 residues. Germline-derived CDR1 and CDR2 are LGHNA and YNFKEQ. CDR3 DNA sequence: TGTGCCAGTAGAGGCGGGGGGGCCCCAGATACGCAGTATTTT. It encodes CASRGGGAPDTQYF.

This chain uses TRBV3-1 (or the pseudogene TRBV3-2) with TRBJ1-1; TRBD1 aligns across 8 bases. J was trimmed by 5 bases and V by 2 bases; bases with no gene match: 4. In germline, CDR1 is LGHDT, CDR2 YNNKEL (reference sequence). CDR3 length: 14 residues. For the CDR3, the DNA is TGTGCCAGCAGCCAACCTGACAGGGGTACTGAAGCTTTCTTT. It codes for CASSQPDRGTEAFF.

The V call is TRBV19, the J call TRBJ1-3; D not certain. Germline V lookup: CDR1 LNHDA, CDR2 SQIVND (reference sequence). Trimming took 3 bases from V and 1 from J, leaving 7 bases between them. CDR3 size: 14 residues. CDR3 amino acids: CASSILLSGNTIYF. In nucleotides, the CDR3 is TGTGCCAGTAGTATCCTCCTGTCTGGAAACACCATATATTTT.

V gene TRBV6-2 or TRBV6-3 combines with J gene TRBJ2-7; D is possibly TRBD2 (6 bases). V lost 6 bases, J lost 7 bases, and 19 bases lay in between. This CDR3 is 14 amino acids long. CDR1 and CDR2 (germline): MNHEY, SVGEGT. CDR3 bases: TGTGCCAGCAGCCCTAGGCGGAGGGAAGGGGAGCAGTACTTC. This translates into CASSPRRREGEQYF.

The chain recombines TRBV6-5 with TRBJ1-2; D gene unclear. This CDR3 spans 14 amino acids. The ends were cut back, 4 bases at V and 5 bases at J, with 14 bases in the middle. Germline lookup yields CDR1 MNHEY and CDR2 SVGAGI. The CDR3 spells CASSSGQASYGYTF. The DNA for the CDR3 is TGTGCCAGCAGTTCTGGGCAGGCAAGTTATGGCTACACCTTC.